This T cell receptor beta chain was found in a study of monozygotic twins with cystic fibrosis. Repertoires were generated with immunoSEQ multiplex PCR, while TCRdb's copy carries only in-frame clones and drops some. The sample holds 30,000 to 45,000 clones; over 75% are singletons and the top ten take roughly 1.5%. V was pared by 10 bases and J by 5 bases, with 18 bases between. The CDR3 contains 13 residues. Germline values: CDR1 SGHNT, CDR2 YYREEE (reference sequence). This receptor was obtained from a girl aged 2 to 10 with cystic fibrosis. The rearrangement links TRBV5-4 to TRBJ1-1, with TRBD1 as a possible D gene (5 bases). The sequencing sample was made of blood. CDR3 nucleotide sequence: TGTGCCGGCGGGGGGGATTGGGAGACTGAAGCTTTCTTT. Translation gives CAGGGDWETEAFF.